This T cell receptor (beta chain) appears in the sequencing data of a study of molecular identifiers for immune sequencing clone quantification. This clonotype came up many times. One entry per CDR3 protein results from TCRdb running MiXCR on the PCR reads. Of hundreds of thousands of distinct CDR3 sequences listed, roughly a quarter are singletons. This CDR3 region has 16 residues. Trimming pared 2 bases from V and 4 bases from J, leaving 17 bases between. Germline values: CDR1 MGHRA, CDR2 YSYEKL. Sequencing was done on a sample of naive CD8+ T cells from blood, with Jurkat cell RNA spiked in. The subset was: FACS-sorted CD8+CD4-CCR7+CD45RA+ naive T cells. This TCR was sampled from a human donor in good health. Some libraries in this study had Jurkat cell RNA spiked in. The chain employs TRBV4-1 and TRBJ1-2; the D gene is possibly TRBD1 (5 bases). This CDR3 reads CASSQQGVGARYGYTF. CDR3 nucleotide sequence: TGCGCCAGCAGCCAACAAGGTGTAGGGGCTCGCTATGGCTACACCTTC.